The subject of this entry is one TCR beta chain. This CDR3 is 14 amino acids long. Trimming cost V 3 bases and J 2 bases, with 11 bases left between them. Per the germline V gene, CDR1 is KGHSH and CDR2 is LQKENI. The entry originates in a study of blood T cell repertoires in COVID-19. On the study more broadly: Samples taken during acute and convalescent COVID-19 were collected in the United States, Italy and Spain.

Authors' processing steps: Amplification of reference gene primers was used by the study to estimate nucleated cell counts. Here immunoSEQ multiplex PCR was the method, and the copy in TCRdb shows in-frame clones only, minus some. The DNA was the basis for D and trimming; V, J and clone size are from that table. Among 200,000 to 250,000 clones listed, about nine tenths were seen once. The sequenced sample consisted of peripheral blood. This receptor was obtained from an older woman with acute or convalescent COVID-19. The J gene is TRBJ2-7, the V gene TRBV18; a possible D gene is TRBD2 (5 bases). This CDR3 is CASSPGKGAYEQYF. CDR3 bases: TGTGCCAGCTCACCCGGGAAAGGCGCCTACGAGCAGTACTTC.